This T cell receptor (beta chain) was obtained from a study of blood T cell repertoires in COVID-19. Original data processing: Reference gene primer amplification gave estimated nucleated cell counts. Measured with immunoSEQ multiplex PCR; TCRdb has only the in-frame clones, and not every one. That table gives V, J and clone size, and the DNA gave D and trimming. The top ten hold 1% to 1.5% of the sample, which has about 44,000 clones, over 80% seen once. The CDR3 length is 13 residues. The germline V gene encodes CDR1 GTSNPN and CDR2 SVGIG (reference sequence). V lost 2 bases and J lost 7, with 14 bases in between.

The clonotype originates from a woman between 40 and 55 years old with acute or convalescent COVID-19. The sequenced material came from peripheral blood. V usage is TRBV30 and J usage is TRBJ1-1; no clear D. The CDR3 DNA follows: TGTGCCTGGAGTAGGTTTTTGGCGGGTGAAGCTTTCTTT. It translates to CAWSRFLAGEAFF.